The clone carrying this T cell receptor (beta chain) was seen just once. The CDR3 spans 16 residues. Germline-derived CDR1 and CDR2 are SEHNR and FQNEAQ (reference sequence). V was clipped by 3 bases and J by 0 bases, with 9 bases between them. This entry is derived from a study of T cells in Graves' hyperthyroidism and ophthalmopathy. The CDR3 regions of TCR beta were amplified from RNA transcripts. HTBI primers were employed in a first-round RT-PCR of the TCR CDR3. TCRdb re-derived calls from the multiplex PCR reads in MiXCR, one entry per CDR3 protein. The top ten clones hold approximately 8.7% of a sample with roughly 800,000 distinct CDR3 sequences, more than 30% of them seen once.

This chain links TRBV7-9 with TRBJ2-6; D not resolved. This TCR was recovered from a man aged 18-30 years with Graves' hyperthyroidism. Material for sequencing was blood. This chain's CDR3 is CASSFSTPSGANVLTF. Written as DNA, the CDR3 is TGTGCCAGCAGCTTCTCGACGCCCTCTGGGGCCAACGTCCTGACTTTC.